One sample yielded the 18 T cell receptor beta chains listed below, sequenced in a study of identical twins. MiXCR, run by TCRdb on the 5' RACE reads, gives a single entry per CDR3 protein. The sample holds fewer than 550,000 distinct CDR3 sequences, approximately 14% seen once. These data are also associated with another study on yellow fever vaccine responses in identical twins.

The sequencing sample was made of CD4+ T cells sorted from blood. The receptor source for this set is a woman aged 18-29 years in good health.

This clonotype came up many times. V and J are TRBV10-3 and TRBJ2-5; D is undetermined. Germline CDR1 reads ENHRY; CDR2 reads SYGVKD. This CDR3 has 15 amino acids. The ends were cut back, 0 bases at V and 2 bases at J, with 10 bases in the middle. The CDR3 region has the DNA TGTGCCATCAGTGAGTCGGTCGCAGCGCAAGAGACCCAGTACTTC. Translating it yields CAISESVAAQETQYF.

The CDR3, as DNA: TGCAGTGCTACCCGCCCCCGGACAGGAGGGAACACCGGGGAGCTGTTTTTT. Residues: CSATRPRTGGNTGELFF. V is TRBV20-1 and J is TRBJ2-2, with 7 bases lining up with TRBD1. From germline, CDR1 is DFQATT and CDR2 SNEGSKA (reference sequence). The V and J ends lost 4 bases and 1 base, in that order; junction bases with no gene match: 12. CDR3 length equals 17 residues.

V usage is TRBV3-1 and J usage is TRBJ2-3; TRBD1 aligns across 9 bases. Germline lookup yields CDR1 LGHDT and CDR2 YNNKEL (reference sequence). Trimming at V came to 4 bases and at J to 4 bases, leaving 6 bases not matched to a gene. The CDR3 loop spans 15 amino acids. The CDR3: CASSRRTGAADTQYF. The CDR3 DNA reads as TGTGCCAGCAGCCGAAGGACAGGGGCAGCAGATACGCAGTATTTT.

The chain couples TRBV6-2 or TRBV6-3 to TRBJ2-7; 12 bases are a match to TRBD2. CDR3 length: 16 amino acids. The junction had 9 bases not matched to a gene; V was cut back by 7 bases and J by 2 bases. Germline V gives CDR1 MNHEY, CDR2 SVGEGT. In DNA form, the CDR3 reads TGTGCCAGCAACCCTAGGACTAGCGGGGTTACCTACGAGCAGTACTTC. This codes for CASNPRTSGVTYEQYF.

In DNA, the CDR3 is TGTGCCAGCAGCCAAGCTCCGGGACGGAACCAAGAGACCCAGTACTTC. As protein: CASSQAPGRNQETQYF. This chain links TRBV14 with TRBJ2-5, with D tentatively TRBD1 or TRBD2 (5 bases each). In germline, CDR1 is SGHDN, CDR2 FVKESK. The CDR3 totals 16 residues. Between the trimmed V and J ends, which lost 1 base and 0 bases, there was a span of 12 bases.

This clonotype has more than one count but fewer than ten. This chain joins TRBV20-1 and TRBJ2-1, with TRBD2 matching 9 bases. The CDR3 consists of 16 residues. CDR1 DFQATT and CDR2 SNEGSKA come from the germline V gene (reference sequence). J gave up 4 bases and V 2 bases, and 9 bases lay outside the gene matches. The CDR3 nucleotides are TGCAGTGCTAGAAGGGCTAGCGGGGCTAAATACAATGAGCAGTTCTTC. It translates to CSARRASGAKYNEQFF.

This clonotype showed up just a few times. The CDR3 nucleotides read TGTGCCACCAGTGATTCTCGACAGGCGAACACCGGGGAGCTGTTTTTT. It encodes CATSDSRQANTGELFF. The chain joins TRBV24-1 to TRBJ2-2; TRBD1 is a possible D gene (6 bases). Germline V lookup: CDR1 KGHDR, CDR2 SFDVKD. V shed 2 bases and J shed 0 bases, with 9 bases lying between them. The CDR3 loop spans 16 amino acids.

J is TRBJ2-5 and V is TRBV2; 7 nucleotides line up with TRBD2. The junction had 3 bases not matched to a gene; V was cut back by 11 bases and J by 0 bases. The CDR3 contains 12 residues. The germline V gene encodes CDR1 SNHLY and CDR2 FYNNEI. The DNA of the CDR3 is TGTGCCGCTAGCGGTAACCAAGAGACCCAGTACTTC. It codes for CAASGNQETQYF.

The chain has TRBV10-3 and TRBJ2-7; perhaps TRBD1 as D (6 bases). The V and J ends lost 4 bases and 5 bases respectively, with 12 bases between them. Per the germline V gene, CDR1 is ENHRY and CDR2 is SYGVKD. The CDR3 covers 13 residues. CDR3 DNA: TGTGCCATCAGTGGGCAGGGGATCGACGAGCAGTACGTC. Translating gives CAISGQGIDEQYV.

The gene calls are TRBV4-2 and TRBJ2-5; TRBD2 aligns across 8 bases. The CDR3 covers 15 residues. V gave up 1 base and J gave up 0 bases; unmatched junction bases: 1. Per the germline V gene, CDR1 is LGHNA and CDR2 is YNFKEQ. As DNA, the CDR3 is TGTGCCAGCAGCCAAGCGGGGGGGAACCAAGAGACCCAGTACTTC. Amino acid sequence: CASSQAGGNQETQYF.

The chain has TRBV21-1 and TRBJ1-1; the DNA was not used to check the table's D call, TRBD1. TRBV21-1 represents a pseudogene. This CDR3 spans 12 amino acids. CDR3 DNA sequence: TGTGCCAACCTACAGGGCTCTGATGAAGCTTTCTTT. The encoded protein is CANLQGSDEAFF.

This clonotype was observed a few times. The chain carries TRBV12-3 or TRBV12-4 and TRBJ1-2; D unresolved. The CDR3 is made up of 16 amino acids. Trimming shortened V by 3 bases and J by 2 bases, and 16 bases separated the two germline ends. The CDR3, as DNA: TGTGCCAGCAGTTTTGGCCCACGGGGAACAAACTATGGCTACACCTTC. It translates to CASSFGPRGTNYGYTF.

The CDR3 DNA reads as TGTGCCAGCAGCTTGGCGAATTGGAATGAGCAGTTCTTC. This encodes CASSLANWNEQFF. This chain uses TRBV5-5 with TRBJ2-1, with unresolved D. Between the trimmed V and J ends, which lost 0 bases and 7 bases, there was a span of 8 bases. Germline V gene lookup returns CDR1 SGHKS and CDR2 YYEKEE (reference sequence). The CDR3 runs 13 residues.

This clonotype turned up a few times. The CDR3 coding sequence is TGTGCCAGCAGGGCCAGGGTGACAACTAATGAAAAACTGTTTTTT. Protein sequence: CASRARVTTNEKLFF. The V gene is TRBV6-1, the J gene TRBJ1-4; D perhaps matches TRBD1 (5 bases). Per germline, CDR1 MNHNS and CDR2 SASEGT. The germline V and J ends were trimmed by 6 bases and 0 bases, with 11 bases remaining between them. The CDR3 covers 15 residues.

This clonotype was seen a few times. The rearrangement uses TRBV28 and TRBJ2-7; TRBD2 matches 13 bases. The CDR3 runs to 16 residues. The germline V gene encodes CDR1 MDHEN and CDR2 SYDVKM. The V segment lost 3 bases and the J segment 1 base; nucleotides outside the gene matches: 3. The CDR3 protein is CASSLWTSGSSYEQYF. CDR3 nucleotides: TGTGCCAGCAGTTTGTGGACTAGCGGGAGTTCCTACGAGCAGTACTTC.

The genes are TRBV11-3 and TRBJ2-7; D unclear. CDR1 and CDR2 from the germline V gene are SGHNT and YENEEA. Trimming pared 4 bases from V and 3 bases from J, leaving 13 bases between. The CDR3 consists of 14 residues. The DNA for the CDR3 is TGTGCCAGCAGCTCCCGTTCGCGTCTCTACGAGCAGTACTTC. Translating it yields CASSSRSRLYEQYF.

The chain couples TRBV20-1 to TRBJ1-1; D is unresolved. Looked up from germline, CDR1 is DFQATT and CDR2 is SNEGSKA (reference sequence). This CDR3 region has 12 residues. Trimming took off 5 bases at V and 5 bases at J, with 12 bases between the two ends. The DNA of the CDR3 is TGCAGTGCTGGTCAGGATCGTACTGAAGCTTTCTTT. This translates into CSAGQDRTEAFF.

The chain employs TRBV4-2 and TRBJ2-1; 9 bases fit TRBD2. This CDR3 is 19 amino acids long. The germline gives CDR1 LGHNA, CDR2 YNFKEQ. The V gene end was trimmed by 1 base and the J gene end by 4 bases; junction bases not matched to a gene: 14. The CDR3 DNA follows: TGTGCCAGCAGCCAAGCGGGAGGAGCGGGGGGAGTCTGGTACAATGAGCAGTTCTTC. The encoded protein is CASSQAGGAGGVWYNEQFF.